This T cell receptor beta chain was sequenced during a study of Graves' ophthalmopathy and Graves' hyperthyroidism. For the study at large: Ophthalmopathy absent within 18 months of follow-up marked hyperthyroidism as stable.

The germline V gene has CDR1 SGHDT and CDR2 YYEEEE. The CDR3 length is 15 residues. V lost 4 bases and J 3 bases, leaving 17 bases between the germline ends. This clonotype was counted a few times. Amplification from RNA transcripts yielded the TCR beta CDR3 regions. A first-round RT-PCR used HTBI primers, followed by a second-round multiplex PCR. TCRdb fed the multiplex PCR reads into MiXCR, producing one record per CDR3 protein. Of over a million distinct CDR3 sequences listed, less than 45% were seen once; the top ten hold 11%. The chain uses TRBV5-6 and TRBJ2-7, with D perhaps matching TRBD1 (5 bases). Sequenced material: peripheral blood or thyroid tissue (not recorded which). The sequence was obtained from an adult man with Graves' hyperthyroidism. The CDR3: CASSLIQVTDYEQYF. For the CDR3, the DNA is TGTGCCAGCAGCCTTATACAGGTAACTGACTACGAGCAGTACTTC. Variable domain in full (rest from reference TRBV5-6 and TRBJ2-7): DAGVTQSPTHLIKTRGQQVTLRCSPKSGHDTVSWYQQALGQGPQFIFQYYEEEERQRGNFPDRFSGHQFPNYSSELNVNALLLGDSALYLCASSLIQVTDYEQYFGPGTRLTVT.